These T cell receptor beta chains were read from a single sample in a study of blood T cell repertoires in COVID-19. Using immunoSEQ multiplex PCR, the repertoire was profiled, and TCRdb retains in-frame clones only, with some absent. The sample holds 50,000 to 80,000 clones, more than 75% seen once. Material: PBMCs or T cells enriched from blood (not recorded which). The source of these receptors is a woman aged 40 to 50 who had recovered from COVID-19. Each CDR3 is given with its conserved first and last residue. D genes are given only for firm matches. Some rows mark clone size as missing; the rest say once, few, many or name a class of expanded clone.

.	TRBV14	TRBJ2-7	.	TGTGCCAGCAGCCAAGGCGCCCCCTACGAGCAGTACTTC	CASSQGAPYEQYF
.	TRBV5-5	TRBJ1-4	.	TGTGCCAGCACCACACCTGCAACTAATGAAAAACTGTTTTTT	CASTTPATNEKLFF
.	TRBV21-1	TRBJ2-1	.	TGTGCCAGCAGGGAGAATGAGCAGTTCTTC	CASRENEQFF
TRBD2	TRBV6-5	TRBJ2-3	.	TGTGCCAGCAGTTGGGGACTAGCGGGGAGCACAGATACGCAGTATTTT	CASSWGLAGSTDTQYF
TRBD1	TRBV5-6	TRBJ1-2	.	TGTGCCAGCAGCTTGCCCGACAGGGCCCTACGGGGCTACACCTTC	CASSLPDRALRGYTF
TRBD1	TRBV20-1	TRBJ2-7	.	TGCAGTGCTAGTCGGACAGGGGACTCCTACGAGCAGTACTTC	CSASRTGDSYEQYF
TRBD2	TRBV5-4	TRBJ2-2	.	TGTGCCAGCAGCTCTCCCGGGACTAGAGGCGGGGAGCTGTTTTTT	CASSSPGTRGGELFF
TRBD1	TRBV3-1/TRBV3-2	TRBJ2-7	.	TGTGCCAGCAGCCCTGGACAGGGGAAGGACGAGCAGTACTTC	CASSPGQGKDEQYF
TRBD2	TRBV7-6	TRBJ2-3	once	TGTGCCAGCAGCTTAAGGACTAGCGCAAGCACAGATACGCAGTATTTT	CASSLRTSASTDTQYF
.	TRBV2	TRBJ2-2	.	TGTGCCAGCAGTGAATCGGGGTTCTCGGGGGAGCTGTTTTTT	CASSESGFSGELFF
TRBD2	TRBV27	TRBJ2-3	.	TGTGCCAGCAGTCGTAGCGGGGGCACAGATACGCAGTATTTT	CASSRSGGTDTQYF
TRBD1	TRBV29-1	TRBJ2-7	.	TGCAGCGTTGATCGGGGACAGGGGAACGAGCAGTACTTC	CSVDRGQGNEQYF
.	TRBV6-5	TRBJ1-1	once	TGTGCCAGCAGTTACAAAACAGGGAACACTGAAGCTTTCTTT	CASSYKTGNTEAFF
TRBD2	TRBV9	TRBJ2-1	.	TGTGCCAGCAGCCCAGGGACTAGCAATGAGCAGTTCTTC	CASSPGTSNEQFF
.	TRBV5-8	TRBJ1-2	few	TGTGCCAGCAGCTTGACAGGCAGGGGCTACACCTTC	CASSLTGRGYTF
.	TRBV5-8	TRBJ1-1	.	TGTGCCAGCACCCTCAATCAGGGGCCCACTGAAGCTTTCTTT	CASTLNQGPTEAFF
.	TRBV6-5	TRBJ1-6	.	TGTGCCAGCAGAAAAAGACAGTTGAATTCACCCCTCCACTTT	CASRKRQLNSPLHF
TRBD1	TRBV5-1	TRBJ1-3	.	TGCGCCAGCAGCTTCCGGACAGGGGGAAACACCATATATTTT	CASSFRTGGNTIYF
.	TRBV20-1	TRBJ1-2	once	TGCAGTGCTAGTCAGGGGAGCTATGGCTACACCTTC	CSASQGSYGYTF
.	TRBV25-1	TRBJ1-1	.	TGTGCCAGCAGTGAATTCGGCAGGATCGGCACTGAAGCTTTCTTT	CASSEFGRIGTEAFF
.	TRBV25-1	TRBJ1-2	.	TGTGCCAGCAGTGAAAGCGGGGGCGCGGAGGGCTACACCTTC	CASSESGGAEGYTF
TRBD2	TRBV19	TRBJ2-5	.	TGTGCCAGTAGTCCACCCACTAGCGTCGGGACCCAGTACTTC	CASSPPTSVGTQYF
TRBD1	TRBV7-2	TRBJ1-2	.	TGTGCCAGCAGCTTAGACCCAGGGGGTAGCTATGGCTACACCTTC	CASSLDPGGSYGYTF
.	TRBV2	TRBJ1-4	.	TGTGCCAGCAGTGAAGGTTGGCGGTCTAATGAAAAACTGTTTTTT	CASSEGWRSNEKLFF
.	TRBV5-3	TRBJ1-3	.	TGTGCCAGAAGCTTGCGGAGGGCTGGAAACACCATATATTTT	CARSLRRAGNTIYF
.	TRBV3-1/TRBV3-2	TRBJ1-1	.	TGTGCCAGCAGCCATTCCGCTGAAGCTTTCTTT	CASSHSAEAFF
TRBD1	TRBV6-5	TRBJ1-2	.	TGTGCCAGCAGTTACAGAGGACAGGGGAGCTATGGCTACACCTTC	CASSYRGQGSYGYTF
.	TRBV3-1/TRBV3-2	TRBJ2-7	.	TGTGCCAGCAGCCAAGAATTTGCGGGCAGCGGAACCTACGAGCAGTACTTC	CASSQEFAGSGTYEQYF
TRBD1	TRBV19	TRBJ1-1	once	TGTGCCAGTAGTATCCGTGGACAGGGGAACACTGAAGCTTTCTTT	CASSIRGQGNTEAFF
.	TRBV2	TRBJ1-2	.	TGTGCCAGCAGTGAAGTCGGGGGAAGTGGCGGCTACACCTTC	CASSEVGGSGGYTF
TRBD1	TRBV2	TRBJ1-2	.	TGTGCCAGCAGCGGACAGGTCTTTAACTATGGCTACACCTTC	CASSGQVFNYGYTF
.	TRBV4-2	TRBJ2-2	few	TGTGCCAGCAGCCATAGCACCGGGGAGCTGTTTTTT	CASSHSTGELFF
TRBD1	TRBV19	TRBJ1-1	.	TGTGCCAGTAGTAAACAGGGGATTGGCACTGAAGCTTTCTTT	CASSKQGIGTEAFF
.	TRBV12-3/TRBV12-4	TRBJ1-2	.	TGTGCCAGCAGTTCCGTCTATGGCTACACCTTC	CASSSVYGYTF
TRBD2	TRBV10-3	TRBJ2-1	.	TGTGCCATCAGCCCCGGGACTAGCGTGGGTGAGCAGTTCTTC	CAISPGTSVGEQFF
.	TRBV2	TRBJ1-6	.	TGTGCCAGCAGTGAGACCAGGAATAATTCACCCCTCCACTTT	CASSETRNNSPLHF
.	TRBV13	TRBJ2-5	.	TGTGCCAGCAGCTTAGCCCAGGCTCCTCAAGAGACCCAGTACTTC	CASSLAQAPQETQYF
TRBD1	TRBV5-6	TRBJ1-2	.	TGTGCCAGCAGCCAAGGGACAGGGGATGGCTATGGCTACACCTTC	CASSQGTGDGYGYTF
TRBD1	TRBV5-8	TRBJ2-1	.	TGTGCCAGCAGCTCCCCGATGGGACAGGGGAGTAACAATGAGCAGTTCTTC	CASSSPMGQGSNNEQFF
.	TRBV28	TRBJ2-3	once	TGTGCCAGCAGTCCCACCTCGATTGAGGTGCAGTATTTT	CASSPTSIEVQYF
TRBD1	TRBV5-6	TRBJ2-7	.	TGTGCCAGCAGCATCGAGGCCGGGACAGAAAGCTCCTACGAGCAGTACTTC	CASSIEAGTESSYEQYF
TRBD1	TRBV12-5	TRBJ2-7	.	TGTGCTAGTGGATTGACAGGGTTGGCATCCTACGAGCAGTACTTC	CASGLTGLASYEQYF